Shown below are 14 T cell receptor beta chains from a single sample sequenced in a study of molecular identifiers for immune sequencing clone quantification. From the PCR reads, TCRdb called clonotypes with MiXCR, one entry per CDR3 protein. The sample holds about 320,000 distinct CDR3 sequences, roughly a fifth seen once. The specimen sequenced was naive CD8+ T cells from blood, with Jurkat cell RNA spiked in. Subset indicated: FACS-sorted CD8+CD4-CCR7+CD45RA+ naive T cells. These TCRs come from a human donor in good health. Some libraries in this study had Jurkat cell RNA spiked in.

J is TRBJ2-2 and V is TRBV28; the match to TRBD1 covers 8 bases. Per the germline V gene, CDR1 is MDHEN and CDR2 is SYDVKM. V lost 7 bases to trimming and J lost 4 bases; unmatched junction nucleotides: 11. This CDR3 is built from 16 residues. The CDR3 region has the DNA TGTGCCAGCAATTTCAGGGCAGGGGGCGGCACCGGGGAGCTGTTTTTT. Translation gives CASNFRAGGGTGELFF.

In its sample, this clonotype was seen many times. The rearrangement uses TRBV7-9 and TRBJ2-2; D remains unclear. CDR1 is SEHNR and CDR2 is FQNEAQ in the germline V gene (reference sequence). CDR3 length: 11 amino acids. V lost 2 bases, J lost 9 bases, and 4 bases lay in between. The CDR3 loop is CASSLSRELFF. DNA of the CDR3: TGTGCCAGCAGCTTATCCAGGGAGCTGTTTTTT.

This clonotype was seen at least ten times. For the CDR3, the DNA is TGCGCCAGCAGCTTGGACGAAAGCTCCTACAATGAGCAGTTCTTC. This translates into CASSLDESSYNEQFF. This chain links TRBV5-1 with TRBJ2-1; the D is unclear. The CDR3 is made up of 15 amino acids. Looked up from germline, CDR1 is SGHRS and CDR2 is YFSETQ. Trimming removed 0 bases at V and 0 bases at J, with 7 bases between.

With respect to this clonotype: This may stem from a read error, because a much larger clone lies one nucleotide away. This chain connects TRBV11-2 to TRBJ2-7; 7 nucleotides agree with TRBD1. CDR3 length equals 14 residues. CDR1 is SGHAT and CDR2 is FQNNGV in the germline V gene. For the CDR3, the DNA is TGTGCCAGCAGCGCGGGCCAACAGGGGTACGAGCAGCACTTC. It codes for CASSAGQQGYEQHF.

This clonotype was counted at least ten times. The rearrangement uses TRBV6-5 and TRBJ1-5; D is unresolved. The CDR3 is made up of 13 amino acids. The germline gives CDR1 MNHEY, CDR2 SVGAGI. Trimming cost V 6 bases and J 3 bases, with 9 bases left between them. Written as DNA, the CDR3 is TGTGCCAGCAGCTCAGGCTACAATCAGCCCCAGCATTTT. Residues: CASSSGYNQPQHF.

This rearrangement joins TRBV7-9 to TRBJ1-3; possible D gene TRBD1, 6 bases. Trimming left V 2 bases short and J 3 bases short, with 17 bases between. The CDR3 contains 17 residues. Per germline, CDR1 SEHNR and CDR2 FQNEAQ (reference sequence). The CDR3 loop reads CASSLPRQADFGNTIYF. The CDR3, as DNA: TGTGCCAGCAGCTTACCGAGACAGGCAGATTTTGGAAACACCATATATTTT.

This clonotype occurred many times. This chain connects TRBV3-1 to TRBJ2-7, with 9 bases that match TRBD2. The germline gives CDR1 LGHDT, CDR2 YNNKEL (reference sequence). V dropped 4 bases and J dropped 3; count of bases not matched to a gene: 7. The CDR3 sequence is 15 residues long. The CDR3 here is CASSRRDSGGYEQYF. DNA for the CDR3: TGTGCCAGCAGCCGGAGAGATAGCGGGGGCTACGAGCAGTACTTC.

As regards this clonotype: This clone may be a read error of a much larger clone one base away. The rearrangement uses TRBV5-6 and TRBJ1-1; TRBD1 agrees at 7 bases. From germline, CDR1 is SGHDT and CDR2 YYEEEE. The CDR3 totals 14 residues. The V segment lost 5 bases and the J segment 3 bases; nucleotides outside the gene matches: 7. CDR3 DNA sequence: TGTGCCAGCAGTTTTGGCAGGGGGGACACTGAAGCTTTCTTT. Translating gives CASSFGRGDTEAFF.

This clonotype was counted ten times or more. The chain combines TRBV27 with TRBJ2-3; the match to TRBD2 covers 11 bases. The CDR3 is made up of 16 amino acids. Per the germline V gene, CDR1 is MNHEY and CDR2 is SMNVEV (reference sequence). With 7 bases clipped from V and 3 bases from J, the junction kept 9 bases outside the gene matches. CDR3 sequence (DNA): TGTGCCAGCAACAACCTTCTAGCGGGAGGTACAGATACGCAGTATTTT. Its translation: CASNNLLAGGTDTQYF.

The J gene is TRBJ2-7, the V gene TRBV12-5; TRBD1 agrees at 7 bases. Germline CDR1 is LGHNT and CDR2 is FRNRAP. This CDR3 spans 17 amino acids. The junction had 11 bases not matched to a gene; V was cut back by 3 bases and J by 0 bases. The DNA of the CDR3 is TGTGCTAGTGGTTTCAGCCTCGACAGGGACCTCTCCTACGAGCAGTACTTC. The encoded protein is CASGFSLDRDLSYEQYF.

About this clonotype itself: A much larger clone is a single base away; this may be a read error. V is TRBV9 and J is TRBJ2-5; the D gene is possibly TRBD2 (5 bases). CDR1 and CDR2 (germline): SGDLS, YYNGEE. With 3 bases removed from V and 1 base from J, the gap between germline ends came to 13 bases. The CDR3 extends over 15 amino acids. The CDR3 protein is CASSESPGIQETQYF. The CDR3 coding sequence is TGTGCCAGCAGCGAGAGCCCCGGGATCCAAGAGACCCAGTACTTC.

This clonotype appeared many times. This chain links TRBV7-7 with TRBJ2-4, with D unclear. Trimming took off 5 bases at V and 1 base at J, with 24 bases between the two ends. This CDR3 has 19 amino acids. Germline V gene data show CDR1 as SSHAT and CDR2 as FNYEAQ (reference sequence). Here the CDR3 reads CASSPARERRPKAKNIQYF. CDR3 DNA sequence: TGTGCCAGCAGCCCAGCCCGAGAACGGCGGCCCAAGGCCAAAAACATTCAGTACTTC.

The chain uses TRBV28 and TRBJ2-5, with 12 bases aligning to TRBD2. The CDR3 loop spans 16 amino acids. Germline CDR1 and CDR2: MDHEN and SYDVKM. The junction had 4 bases not matched to a gene; V was cut back by 2 bases and J by 3 bases. The CDR3 spells CASSLGASGREETQYF. The CDR3 DNA sequence: TGTGCCAGCAGTTTAGGTGCTAGCGGGAGGGAAGAGACCCAGTACTTC.

With regard to this clonotype: This sequence may be a read error, since a much larger clone differs from it by one base. The rearrangement uses TRBV9 and TRBJ2-5; TRBD2 aligns across 7 bases. Germline V lookup: CDR1 SGDLS, CDR2 YYNGEE. CDR3 length: 14 residues. The ends lost 1 base at V and 2 bases at J; junction bases unmatched: 2. The CDR3 protein is CASSVWGGQETQYF. CDR3 sequence (DNA): TGTGCCAGCAGCGTATGGGGGGGGCAAGAGACCCAGTACTTC.